One T cell receptor beta chain is described in this entry. This sample is drawn from a study of CD8+CD57+ T cells in acquired aplastic anemia. TCR beta VDJ and CDR3 were profiled, and genomic DNA was the template. TCRdb fed the reads into MiXCR, producing one record per CDR3 protein. Of approximately 470,000 distinct CDR3 sequences listed, around a third are singletons. CD8+CD57+ cell expansion had been shown by flow cytometry in patients chosen for sequencing. The CDR3 runs to 13 residues. V shed 4 bases, J shed 2 bases, and the junction held 3 bases outside the gene matches. Germline V lookup: CDR1 GTSNPN, CDR2 SVGIG (reference sequence).

V and J are TRBV30 and TRBJ2-3; 7 positions agree with TRBD1. This TCR was recovered from a human donor with aplastic anemia. The sequencing sample was made of sorted CD4+, CD8+, or CD8+CD57+ T cells (not recorded which) from PBMCs. In DNA, the CDR3 is TGTGCCTGGACACAGGGGCCCACAGATACGCAGTATTTT. Translating it yields CAWTQGPTDTQYF.